The sequence of this T cell receptor beta chain was determined in a study of T cell responses to AZD1222 COVID-19 vaccine. Study in general: The analysis combined second doses at about 4 or about 12 weeks.

Measured with immunoSEQ multiplex PCR; TCRdb has only the in-frame clones, and not every one. Of 130,000 to 150,000 clones in the sample, approximately 89% were seen once. This CDR3 region has 13 residues. Trimming removed 4 bases from V and 8 bases from J, with 12 bases in between. Germline V CDR1 and CDR2: KGHSH, LQKENI. V usage is TRBV18 and J usage is TRBJ2-1, with unresolved D. The sequencing used peripheral blood, collected on day 0 of AZD1222 vaccination. This TCR was sampled from an adult in good health. The CDR3 bases are TGTGCCAGCTCACTTGAAGGGCTCCATGAGCAGTTCTTC. This sequence encodes CASSLEGLHEQFF.